This T cell receptor beta chain was sequenced during a study of cytomegalovirus exposure and HLA in healthy donors. Amplification used 60 Vbeta primers and 13 Jbeta primers. Sequencing was performed with immunoSEQ multiplex PCR; in TCRdb, only in-frame clones are kept and a portion is missing. The sample includes under 150,000 clones, 80% of them seen just once. Study conclusions and caveats: A missense DCLRE1C variant was associated with V- and J-gene trimming of TCR beta chains in a later analysis, and an independent cohort replicated the association. Using a false discovery rate of 0.05, a later analysis showed that 16,951 TCR beta sequences were associated with HLA alleles.

Concerning this clone itself: The antigen remains undetermined.

The V segment lost 3 bases and the J segment 5 bases; nucleotides outside the gene matches: 9. CDR3 length equals 17 residues. Germline V lookup: CDR1 SGDLS, CDR2 YYNGEE. Each donor was nominally healthy when sampled (though unrecorded immune exposures were likely). The clonotype originates from a woman aged 40-49 years in good health and CMV-seronegative. The chain combines TRBV9 with TRBJ2-1, with 12 bases matching TRBD2. Sequenced sample: PBMCs. For the CDR3, the DNA is TGTGCCAGCAGCGAGGGGACTAGCGGGCCGAGAAACAATGAGCAGTTCTTC. Its translation is CASSEGTSGPRNNEQFF.